Listed here is a single T cell receptor (beta chain). Only a few counts were recorded for this clone. It lacks a known antigen. The sample holds no much larger clone one base away, and base qualities are not on file. CDR1 and CDR2 (MGHDK, SYGVNS) derive from the germline V gene. V lost 8 bases and J lost 6 bases; the stretch between them is 11 bases long. The CDR3 holds 12 amino acids from the cysteine to the phenylalanine. Just the 36-base CDR3 DNA is kept, in frame starting at base 1. The data were obtained in a study of blood T cell dynamics during melanoma immunotherapy (dated by TCRdb to 2018 to 2021). Regarding the research as a whole: Patients had metastatic melanoma and received first-line pembrolizumab or nivolumab plus ipilimumab as standard of care in the United Kingdom. Peripheral T cell receptor repertoires of metastatic melanoma patients were profiled before and after one cycle of checkpoint inhibitor therapy to find early correlates of response. The training cohort consisted of consecutive patients, while an additional independent group of patients from the same centre was pooled to form an external validation set. General conclusions and limits of the study: A bifurcated reorganization of the PBMC repertoire at W3, with increased clonality or increased diversity, was observed in patients who later achieved disease control, unlike in progressors. The relatively small sample size was recognized as a factor that could limit how well the results generalize. The study could not determine whether the T cell clones driving repertoire changes were melanoma-specific or reflected general immune activation.

Every bulk PBMC sample was loaded with the same fixed amount of around 400 ng of DNA. TCR beta CDR3 sequences were amplified from genomic DNA with the immunoSEQ TCRb Assay kit following manufacturer instructions. The KAPA Library Quantification Kit for Illumina platforms was used to quantify pooled libraries by qPCR. Pooled libraries were sequenced on an Illumina NextSeq 500, clustered at roughly 0.6-1.2 pM. The original pipeline was this. TCR data were analyzed using immunoSEQ ANALYZER and the R LymphoSeq package. A rearrangement efficiency score was calculated as productive divided by the sum of productive and non-productive CDR3 sequences. Within each patient, timepoints were compared pairwise for clonality, measured with the Gini coefficient, and for diversity, measured with the Renyi index at alpha=1. In LymphoSeq, clonal relatedness was computed with an edit distance of 3 and repertoire similarity was computed with the Bhattacharyya coefficient. To classify response, a linear discriminant analysis based on week-3 changes in clonality and diversity was built using the R MASS and caret packages. The source is immuneACCESS, and TCRdb retained only in-frame sequences with V and J called. Part of the clones is not carried over; for the studies checked, unresolved V genes explain less than half of this, and the remainder is unexplained. V, J and clone size reflect that table, while D and trimming were determined from the DNA. For this sample there are about 19,000 clones; nearly 90% appear just once. Roughly 7.2% of the sample belongs to the ten largest clones.

In light of the paper, this sample's time point label describes: week 3, after first cycle of checkpoint inhibitor. Blood samples were taken before treatment (T0) and at week 3 (W3), following the first cycle of checkpoint blockade. Except for two patients with rapid clinical progression, response was assessed 12 weeks after the first infusion by RECIST 1.1; disease control meant complete response, partial response or stable disease. Patients were excluded for prior systemic cancer treatment, concomitant immunosuppressant therapy or synchronous other active malignancies. TCR beta was sequenced in both bulk PBMC and plasma cell-free DNA in order to track circulating cells as well as T cell turnover. Lymphoprep and SepMate tubes were used to isolate PBMC from blood, and red cell lysis was then performed. QIAamp DNA Blood Mini kits were used to extract DNA from both PBMC and sorted T cell subsets.

The specimen comprised blood, sampled from a patient treated with checkpoint blockade. This TCR was sampled from a human donor with melanoma. The rearranged chain carries TRBV25-1 and TRBJ2-1, with the D segment identity uncertain. The DNA sequence is given as TGTGCCAGCCAGGCAGGAATCAATGAGCAGTTCTTC. The translation is CASQAGINEQFF.